Reported below is one T cell receptor beta chain. Only in-frame clones appear in the TCRdb table, and some are missing; sequencing was by immunoSEQ multiplex PCR. The sample consists of about 69,000 clones, 75% to 90% of them appearing once. With V trimmed by 4 bases and J by 12 bases, 9 bases remained unmatched. Germline CDR1 reads MNHEY; CDR2 reads SVGAGI. The CDR3 length is 13 residues. This entry belongs to a study of technical replicates of blood from several donors. The TCR was taken from a human donor in good health. Some clones in this sample may be carry-over from other donors' samples. The chain carries TRBV6-5 and TRBJ1-5, with 7 positions matching TRBD1. Input material: PBMCs. The CDR3 region is CASSSTGARLQHF. CDR3 DNA: TGTGCCAGCAGTTCAACAGGGGCCCGACTCCAGCATTTT.